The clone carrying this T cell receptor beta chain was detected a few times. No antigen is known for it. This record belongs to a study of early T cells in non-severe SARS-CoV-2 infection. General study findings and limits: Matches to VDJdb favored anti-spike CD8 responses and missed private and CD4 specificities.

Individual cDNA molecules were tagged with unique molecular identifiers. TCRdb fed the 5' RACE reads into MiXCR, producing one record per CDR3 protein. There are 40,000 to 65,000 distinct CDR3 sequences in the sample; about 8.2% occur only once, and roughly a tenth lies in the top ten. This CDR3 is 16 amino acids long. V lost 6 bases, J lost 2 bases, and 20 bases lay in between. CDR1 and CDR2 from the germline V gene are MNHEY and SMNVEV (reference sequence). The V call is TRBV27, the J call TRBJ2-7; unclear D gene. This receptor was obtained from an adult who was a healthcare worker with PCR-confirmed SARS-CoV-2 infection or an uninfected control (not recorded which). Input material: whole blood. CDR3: CASSSITGRVTYEQYF. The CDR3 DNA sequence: TGTGCCAGCAGCTCCATAACGGGCCGGGTGACCTACGAGCAGTACTTC.